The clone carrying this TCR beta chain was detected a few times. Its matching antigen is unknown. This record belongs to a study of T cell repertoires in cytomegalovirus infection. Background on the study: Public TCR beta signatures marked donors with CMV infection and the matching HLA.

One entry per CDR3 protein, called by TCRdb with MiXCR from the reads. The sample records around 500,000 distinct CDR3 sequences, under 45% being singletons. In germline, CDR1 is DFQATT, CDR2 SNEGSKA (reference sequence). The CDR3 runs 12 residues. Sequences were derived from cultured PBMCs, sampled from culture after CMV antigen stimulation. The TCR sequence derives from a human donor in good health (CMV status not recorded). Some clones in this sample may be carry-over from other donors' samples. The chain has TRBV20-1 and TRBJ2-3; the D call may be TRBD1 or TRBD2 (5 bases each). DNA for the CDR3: TGCAAAGAGGGACCGAGCACAGATACGCAGTATTTT. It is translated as CKEGPSTDTQYF.